This T cell receptor (beta chain) was recovered during a study of vaccination effects on CD4 cells after COVID-19. Isolating CD4+ T cells followed around nine days of culture. Their SARS-CoV-2 infection, verified by PCR, occurred between March and December 2020. Two-dose BNT162b2 or mRNA-1273 vaccination was given to participants. V was cut by 5 bases and J by 5 bases, with 19 bases left in between. In germline, CDR1 is MDHEN, CDR2 SYDVKM. The CDR3 consists of 16 residues. With regard to this clone: The antigen is unknown.

Sequenced by immunoSEQ multiplex PCR; TCRdb stores in-frame clones only, minus some. The sample gives roughly 30,000 clones, 75% of which show up once; under 8% is in the top ten. This clonotype was sampled from a human donor who had a prior SARS-CoV-2 infection. Specimen: CD4+ T cells from PBMCs cultured without peptide, collected after COVID-19 vaccination. The V and J genes are TRBV28 and TRBJ2-4, with TRBD1 as a possible D gene (6 bases). The chain's CDR3 is CASSPPLLAGENIQYF. The CDR3 nucleotides are TGTGCCAGCAGTCCGCCCCTCCTGGCAGGGGAAAACATTCAGTACTTC.